Shown below are 22 T cell receptor beta chains from a single sample sequenced in a study of blood T cells in healthy people across ages. Alongside a J-beta primer mix, a sample-barcoded 5' primer served in a second PCR lasting about 7 to 11 cycles. TCRdb processed the 5' RACE reads anew with MiXCR; each CDR3 protein has one entry. The sample has hundreds of thousands of distinct CDR3 sequences, more than 45% seen once; the top ten hold approximately 13%. Material for sequencing was blood. Receptors originate from a woman of 80 years or more in good health.

The rearrangement links TRBV7-9 to TRBJ1-2; the match to TRBD1 covers 12 bases. CDR3 length equals 18 residues. CDR1 and CDR2 (germline): SEHNR, FQNEAQ (reference sequence). V gave up 1 base and J gave up 4 bases; unmatched junction bases: 10. CDR3: CASSLERDRGRPRYGYTF. CDR3 in DNA: TGTGCCAGCAGCTTAGAGCGGGACAGGGGGCGACCGCGCTATGGCTACACCTTC.

The CDR3 DNA sequence: TGTGCCAGCAGTGAGAGGGGGCGTCAAGAGACCCAGTACTTC. Translating gives CASSERGRQETQYF. The chain combines TRBV25-1 with TRBJ2-5; 7 nucleotides line up with TRBD1. This CDR3 has 14 amino acids. Germline CDR1 and CDR2: MGHDK and SYGVNS. V was clipped by 3 bases and J by 2 bases; unmatched bases: 3.

This clonotype has a count of ten or more. The J gene is TRBJ2-7, the V gene TRBV5-1; D not resolved. V was cut by 0 bases and J by 2 bases, with 12 bases left in between. Germline lookup yields CDR1 SGHRS and CDR2 YFSETQ. The CDR3 covers 15 residues. The CDR3 protein is CASSLAFNGPYEQYF. The CDR3 bases are TGCGCCAGCAGCTTGGCCTTCAACGGACCCTACGAGCAGTACTTC.

There are many counts of this clonotype. The V gene is TRBV7-9, the J gene TRBJ1-1; tentative D call: TRBD1 (6 bases). Germline CDR1 reads SEHNR; CDR2 reads FQNEAQ (reference sequence). The CDR3 sequence is 11 residues long. Deletions cut 2 bases from V and 10 bases from J, with 8 bases between. The CDR3 nucleotides are TGTGCCAGCAGCTTACCCAGGGGAGCTTTCTTT. Protein: CASSLPRGAFF.

This clonotype was recorded only once. The chain carries TRBV7-2 and TRBJ2-3; tentative D call: TRBD2 (5 bases). V gave up 7 bases and J gave up 5 bases, with 13 bases separating them. The CDR3 runs to 13 residues. Germline loops: CDR1 SGHTA, CDR2 FQGNSA. The CDR3 loop is CASNYLAGDTQYF. CDR3 sequence (DNA): TGTGCCAGCAACTACCTGGCGGGAGATACGCAGTATTTT.

This clonotype was picked up many times. The gene calls are TRBV20-1 and TRBJ2-5; 8 bases align to TRBD2. V was clipped by 1 base and J by 2 bases; unmatched bases: 0. The CDR3 has 13 amino acids. Germline lookup yields CDR1 DFQATT and CDR2 SNEGSKA (reference sequence). As DNA, the CDR3 is TGCAGTGCTAGAGCTAGCGGGCAAGAGACCCAGTACTTC. Its protein product is CSARASGQETQYF.

This clonotype was counted ten times or more. The gene calls are TRBV19 and TRBJ2-7, with 8 bases fitting TRBD1. CDR1 and CDR2 (germline): LNHDA, SQIVND (reference sequence). Trimming took 5 bases from V and 3 from J; bases not matched to a gene: 6. This CDR3 region has 14 residues. The CDR3 spells CASSAGTGVYEQYF. The CDR3 bases are TGTGCCAGTAGTGCCGGGACAGGAGTCTACGAGCAGTACTTC.

In regard to this clonotype: A much larger clone sits a single nucleotide away, making a read error possible. V usage is TRBV5-1 and J usage is TRBJ1-2; D unclear. Germline V gene data show CDR1 as SGHRS and CDR2 as YFSETQ. The CDR3 spans 14 residues. Trimming shortened V by 5 bases and J by 6 bases, and 17 bases separated the two germline ends. CDR3 nucleotide sequence: TGCGCCAGCAGTCCCCTGGAGGGATTAAATGGCTACACCTTC. Its translation: CASSPLEGLNGYTF.

The chain has TRBV12-3 or TRBV12-4 and TRBJ2-3, with a possible D match to TRBD2 (6 bases). Trimming took 0 bases from V and 1 from J, leaving 14 bases between them. This CDR3 is 17 amino acids long. The CDR3 DNA sequence: TGTGCCAGCAGTTTAGCGCTTAGCGGTGCTCGCACAGATACGCAGTATTTT. Translating it yields CASSLALSGARTDTQYF.

This chain connects TRBV7-2 to TRBJ2-2; the match to TRBD2 covers 10 bases. V shed 5 bases, J shed 6 bases, and the junction held 3 bases outside the gene matches. Germline loops: CDR1 SGHTA, CDR2 FQGNSA. The CDR3 extends over 14 amino acids. The CDR3 nucleotides are TGTGCCAGCAGCCGGCTAGCGGGAGCCGGGGAGCTGTTTTTT. It specifies CASSRLAGAGELFF.

The chain recombines TRBV7-2 with TRBJ2-1; tentative D call: TRBD1 (5 bases). V gave up 4 bases and J gave up 6 bases, with 13 bases separating them. The germline V gene has CDR1 SGHTA and CDR2 FQGNSA. The CDR3 is 14 residues long. CDR3 residues: CASSWAGRLNEQFF. CDR3 nucleotides: TGTGCCAGCAGCTGGGCAGGGCGTCTCAATGAGCAGTTCTTC.

The chain combines TRBV7-9 with TRBJ2-3, with TRBD2 identical over 12 bases. The germline V gene encodes CDR1 SEHNR and CDR2 FQNEAQ (reference sequence). There are 17 residues in the CDR3. V lost 6 bases and J lost 5; bases outside the gene matches: 12. The CDR3 protein is CASSYRLAGVQIDTQYF. CDR3 in DNA: TGTGCCAGCAGTTATCGACTAGCGGGGGTTCAAATAGATACGCAGTATTTT.

This sequence joins TRBV10-1 and TRBJ2-1; TRBD2 agrees at 12 bases. The length of the CDR3 is 18 residues. Germline values: CDR1 WNHNN, CDR2 SYGVQD (reference sequence). V gave up 3 bases and J gave up 5 bases; unmatched junction bases: 11. The CDR3 loop reads CASSDQRLAGARNNEQFF. The CDR3 DNA is TGCGCCAGCAGTGACCAACGACTAGCGGGAGCCAGGAACAATGAGCAGTTCTTC.

DNA for the CDR3: TGCGCCAGCAGCTTCGGAACACAGGGAGGCAAAAACATTCAGTACTTC. It translates to CASSFGTQGGKNIQYF. J is TRBJ2-4 and V is TRBV5-1; D is tentatively TRBD1 or TRBD2 (6 bases each). CDR1 and CDR2 (germline): SGHRS, YFSETQ. The CDR3 spans 16 residues. Trimming cost V 2 bases and J 3 bases, with 15 bases left between them. The full variable domain, with the rest looked up from reference TRBV5-1 and TRBJ2-4, is KAGVTQTPRYLIKTRGQQVTLSCSPISGHRSVSWYQQTPGQGLQFLFEYFSETQRNKGNFPGRFSGRQFSNSRSEMNVSTLELGDSALYLCASSFGTQGGKNIQYFGAGTRLSVL.

This chain links TRBV19 with TRBJ1-1; TRBD1 agrees at 12 bases. V dropped 5 bases and J dropped 7; count of bases not matched to a gene: 8. The CDR3 consists of 15 residues. CDR1 LNHDA and CDR2 SQIVND come from the germline V gene (reference sequence). The CDR3 here is CASSFRDRGRGEAFF. CDR3 in DNA: TGTGCCAGTAGTTTTCGGGACAGGGGGCGAGGTGAAGCTTTCTTT.

This clonotype showed up just once. CDR3 in DNA: TGTGCCAGCAGTCCAGGGGGCGCGATTCGGCAGTACTTC. This sequence encodes CASSPGGAIRQYF. This chain joins TRBV3-1 and TRBJ2-5, with 8 positions matching TRBD1. V was pared by 6 bases and J by 11 bases, with 11 bases of the junction left unmatched. Looked up from germline, CDR1 is LGHDT and CDR2 is YNNKEL (reference sequence). CDR3 length: 13 amino acids.

The chain couples TRBV29-1 to TRBJ2-2; D is unclear. Trimming stripped 5 bases from V and 5 bases from J, with 12 bases between. There are 13 residues in the CDR3. From germline, CDR1 is SQVTM and CDR2 ANQGSEA. The CDR3 region is CSVSYPGTGELFF. In nucleotides, the CDR3 is TGCAGCGTTTCCTATCCTGGGACCGGGGAGCTGTTTTTT.

The chain employs TRBV9 and TRBJ2-4; D gene unclear. The germline gives CDR1 SGDLS, CDR2 YYNGEE. The CDR3 consists of 14 residues. V was clipped by 0 bases and J by 4 bases, with 8 bases between them. CDR3 in amino acids: CASSVGVQKNIQYF. The CDR3 DNA reads TGTGCCAGCAGCGTAGGAGTCCAAAAAAACATTCAGTACTTC.

There are many counts of this clonotype. This clone may be a read error of a much larger clone one base away. This chain uses TRBV7-3 with TRBJ1-1; TRBD1 agrees at 7 bases. Trimming took 5 bases from V and 1 from J; bases not matched to a gene: 1. CDR1 is SGHTA, CDR2 FQGTGA, per germline. The CDR3 length is 13 residues. CDR3 residues: CASSGQANTEAFF. CDR3 bases: TGTGCCAGCAGCGGACAGGCGAACACTGAAGCTTTCTTT.

V gene TRBV20-1 combines with J gene TRBJ1-2, with D tentatively TRBD1 (5 bases). The V gene's germline CDR1 is DFQATT and CDR2 SNEGSKA (reference sequence). This CDR3 is 14 amino acids long. V was clipped by 0 bases and J by 4 bases, with 12 bases between them. The CDR3 DNA reads TGCAGTGCTAGAGATACGGGGGGATTCTATGGCTACACCTTC. It codes for CSARDTGGFYGYTF.

The gene calls are TRBV2 and TRBJ1-2, with 7 bases aligning to TRBD1. V trimming: 10 bases; J trimming: 2 bases; junction bases outside the gene matches: 7. CDR1 and CDR2 (germline): SNHLY, FYNNEI. This CDR3 comprises 13 residues. Here the CDR3 DNA reads TGTGCCAACCTCCTGACAGGGAACTATGGCTACACCTTC. It is translated as CANLLTGNYGYTF.

This chain joins TRBV5-1 and TRBJ2-1; 10 positions agree with TRBD2. CDR1 and CDR2 from the germline V gene are SGHRS and YFSETQ. The CDR3 loop spans 17 amino acids. Trimming removed 4 bases from V and 5 bases from J; junction bases left unmatched: 12. The CDR3 protein is CASSRTRTSGYHNEQFF. CDR3 nucleotides: TGCGCCAGCAGCCGTACCCGGACTAGCGGTTATCACAATGAGCAGTTCTTC.